This T cell receptor (beta chain) was sequenced for a study of T-cell memory formation after mild COVID-19. Across the whole study: Across donors, TCR clusters were largely donor specific.

The V end lost 3 bases, the J end lost 1 base, and 12 bases lay between the germline ends. Germline values: CDR1 SGHRS, CDR2 YFSETQ. The CDR3 totals 15 residues. cDNA libraries for TCR alpha and TCR beta, carrying sample barcodes and UMIs, came from 5'RACE with constant-segment primers. Each CDR3 protein is one row after TCRdb ran MiXCR on the 5' RACE reads. The top ten clones hold roughly 8% of a sample with around 450,000 distinct CDR3 sequences, roughly 20% of them seen once. This clonotype was counted between two and nine times. This chain links TRBV5-1 with TRBJ2-3; D is possibly TRBD1 (6 bases). The sample consisted of PBMCs or a T cell subset sorted from them (not recorded which). This TCR came from an adult woman who had mild COVID-19 (a few samples of this study predate the infection). Cell type and time point are not known. The CDR3 is CASSSTGPGTDTQYF. Here the CDR3 DNA reads TGCGCCAGCAGCTCTACAGGGCCCGGCACAGATACGCAGTATTTT.